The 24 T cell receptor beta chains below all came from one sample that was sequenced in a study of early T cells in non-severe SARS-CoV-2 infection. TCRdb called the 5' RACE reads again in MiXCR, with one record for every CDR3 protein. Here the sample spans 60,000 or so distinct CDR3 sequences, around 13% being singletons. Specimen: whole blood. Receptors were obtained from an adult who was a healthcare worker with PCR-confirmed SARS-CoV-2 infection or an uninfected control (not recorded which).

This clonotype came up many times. CDR3 coding DNA: TGTGCCAGCAGCTTAAACGGGCAGAAGAACACTGAAGCTTTCTTT. This codes for CASSLNGQKNTEAFF. The V gene is TRBV7-3, the J gene TRBJ1-1; D is unclear. Per the germline V gene, CDR1 is SGHTA and CDR2 is FQGTGA. There are 15 residues in the CDR3. Trimming took 1 base from V and 1 from J, leaving 10 bases between them.

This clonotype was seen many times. CDR3 DNA sequence: TGTGCCAGCAGCTTCGGGGCCAGTCATCAGCCCCAGCATTTT. This sequence encodes CASSFGASHQPQHF. This chain joins TRBV7-2 and TRBJ1-5, with D tentatively TRBD1 (5 bases). The ends were cut back, 3 bases at V and 5 bases at J, with 11 bases in the middle. The germline V gene has CDR1 SGHTA and CDR2 FQGNSA. The CDR3 runs to 14 residues.

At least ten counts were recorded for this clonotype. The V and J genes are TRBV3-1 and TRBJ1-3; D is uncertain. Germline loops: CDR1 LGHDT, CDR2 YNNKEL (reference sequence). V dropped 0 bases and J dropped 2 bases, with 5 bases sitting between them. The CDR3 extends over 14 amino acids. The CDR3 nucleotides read TGTGCCAGCAGCCAAGATTCCGCTGGAAACACCATATATTTT. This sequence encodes CASSQDSAGNTIYF.

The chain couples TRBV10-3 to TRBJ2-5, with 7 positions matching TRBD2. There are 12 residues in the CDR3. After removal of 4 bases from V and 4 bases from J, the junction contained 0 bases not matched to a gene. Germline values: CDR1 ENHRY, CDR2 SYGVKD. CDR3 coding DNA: TGTGCCATCAGTGCGGGGGGAGAGACCCAGTACTTC. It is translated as CAISAGGETQYF.

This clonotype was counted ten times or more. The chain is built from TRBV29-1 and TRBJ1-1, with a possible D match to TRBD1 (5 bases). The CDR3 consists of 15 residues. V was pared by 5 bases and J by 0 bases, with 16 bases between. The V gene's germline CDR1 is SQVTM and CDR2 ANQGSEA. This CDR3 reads CSVKKRQTMNTEAFF. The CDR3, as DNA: TGCAGCGTTAAAAAAAGACAGACGATGAACACTGAAGCTTTCTTT.

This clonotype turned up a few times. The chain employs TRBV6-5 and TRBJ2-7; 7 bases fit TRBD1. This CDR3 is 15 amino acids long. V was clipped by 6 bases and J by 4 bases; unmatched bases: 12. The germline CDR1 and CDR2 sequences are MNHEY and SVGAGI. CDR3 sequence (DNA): TGTGCCAGCAGCGAATCCGGGACAGCTAAATACGAGCAGTACTTC. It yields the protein CASSESGTAKYEQYF.

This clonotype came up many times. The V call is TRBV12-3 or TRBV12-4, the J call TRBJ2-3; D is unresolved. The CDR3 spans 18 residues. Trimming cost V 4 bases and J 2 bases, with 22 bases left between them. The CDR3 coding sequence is TGTGCCAGCAGTTCCCTCGTAGCCTACTCGACGCTCACAGATACGCAGTATTTT. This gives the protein CASSSLVAYSTLTDTQYF.

CDR3 amino acids: CSAQTDYEQYF. The CDR3 coding sequence is TGCAGTGCCCAAACAGATTACGAGCAGTACTTC. V gene TRBV20-1 combines with J gene TRBJ2-7; D is unclear. The V end lost 6 bases, the J end lost 4 bases, and 10 bases lay between the germline ends. In germline, CDR1 is DFQATT, CDR2 SNEGSKA (reference sequence). This CDR3 is 11 amino acids long.

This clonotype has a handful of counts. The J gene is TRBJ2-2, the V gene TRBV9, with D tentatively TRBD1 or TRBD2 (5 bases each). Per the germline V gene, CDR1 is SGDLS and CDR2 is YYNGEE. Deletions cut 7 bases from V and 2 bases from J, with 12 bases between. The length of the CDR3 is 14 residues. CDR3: CASGGGINTGELFF. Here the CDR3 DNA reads TGTGCCAGCGGGGGTGGGATCAACACCGGGGAGCTGTTTTTT.

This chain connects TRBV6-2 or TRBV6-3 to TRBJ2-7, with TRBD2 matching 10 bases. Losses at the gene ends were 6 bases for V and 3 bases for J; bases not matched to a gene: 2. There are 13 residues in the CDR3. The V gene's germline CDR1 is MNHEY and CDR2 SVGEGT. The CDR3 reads CASSIAGGYEQYF. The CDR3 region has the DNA TGTGCCAGCAGCATAGCGGGAGGCTACGAGCAGTACTTC.

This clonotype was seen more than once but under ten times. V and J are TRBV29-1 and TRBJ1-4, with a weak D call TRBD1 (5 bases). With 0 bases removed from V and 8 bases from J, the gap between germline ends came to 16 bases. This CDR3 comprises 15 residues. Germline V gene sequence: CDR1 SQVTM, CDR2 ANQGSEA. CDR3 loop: CSVEDRSRVGEKLFF. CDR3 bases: TGCAGCGTTGAAGATCGGAGCAGGGTGGGCGAAAAACTGTTTTTT. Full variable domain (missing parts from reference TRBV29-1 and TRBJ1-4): SAVISQKPSRDICQRGTSLTIQCQVDSQVTMMFWYRQQPGQSLTLIATANQGSEATYESGFVIDKFPISRPNLTFSTLTVSNMSPEDSSIYLCSVEDRSRVGEKLFFGSGTQLSVL.

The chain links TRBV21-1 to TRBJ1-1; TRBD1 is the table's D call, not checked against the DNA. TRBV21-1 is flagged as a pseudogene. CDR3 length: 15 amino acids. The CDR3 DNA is TGTGCCAGCAGCAAAGCAAAGGGGAAGAGGCCTGAAGCTTTCTTT. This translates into CASSKAKGKRPEAFF.

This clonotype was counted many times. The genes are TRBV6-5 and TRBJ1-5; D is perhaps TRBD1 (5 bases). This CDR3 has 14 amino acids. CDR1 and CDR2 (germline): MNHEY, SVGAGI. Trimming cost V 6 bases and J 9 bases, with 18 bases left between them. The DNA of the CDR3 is TGTGCCAGCAGACTAACGGGGGTCTTCGGGCCCCAGCATTTT. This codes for CASRLTGVFGPQHF.

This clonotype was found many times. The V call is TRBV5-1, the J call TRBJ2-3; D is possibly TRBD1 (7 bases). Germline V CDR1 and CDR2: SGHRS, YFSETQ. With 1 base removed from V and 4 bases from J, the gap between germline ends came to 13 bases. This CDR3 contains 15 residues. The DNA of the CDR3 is TGCGCCAGCAGCTTGTGGCAGGGGGAGGCAGATACGCAGTATTTT. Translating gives CASSLWQGEADTQYF. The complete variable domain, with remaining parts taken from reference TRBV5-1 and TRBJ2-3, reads KAGVTQTPRYLIKTRGQQVTLSCSPISGHRSVSWYQQTPGQGLQFLFEYFSETQRNKGNFPGRFSGRQFSNSRSEMNVSTLELGDSALYLCASSLWQGEADTQYFGPGTRLTVL.

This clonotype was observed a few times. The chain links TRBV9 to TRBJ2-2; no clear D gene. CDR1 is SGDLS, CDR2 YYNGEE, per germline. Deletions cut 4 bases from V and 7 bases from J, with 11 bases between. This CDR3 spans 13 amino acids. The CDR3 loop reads CASSPRMHGELFF. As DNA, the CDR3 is TGTGCCAGCAGCCCACGTATGCACGGGGAGCTGTTTTTT.

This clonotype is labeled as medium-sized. The CDR3 spells CASSLSGPGNEQFF. The CDR3 DNA is TGTGCCAGCAGCTTATCCGGGCCTGGCAATGAGCAGTTCTTC. The gene calls are TRBV13 and TRBJ2-1; D remains unclear. Germline V gene sequence: CDR1 PRHDT, CDR2 FYEKMQ (reference sequence). Deletions cut 2 bases from V and 6 bases from J, with 11 bases between. This CDR3 is 14 amino acids long.

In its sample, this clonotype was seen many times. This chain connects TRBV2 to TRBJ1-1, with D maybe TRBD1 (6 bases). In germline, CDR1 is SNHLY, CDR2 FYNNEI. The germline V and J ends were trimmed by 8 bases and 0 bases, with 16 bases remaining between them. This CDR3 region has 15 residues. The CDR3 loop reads CASDVDSDLNTEAFF. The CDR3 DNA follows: TGTGCCAGCGACGTGGACAGTGACCTGAACACTGAAGCTTTCTTT. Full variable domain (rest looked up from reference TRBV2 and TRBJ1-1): EPEVTQTPSHQVTQMGQEVILRCVPISNHLYFYWYRQILGQKVEFLVSFYNNEISEKSEIFDDQFSVERPDGSNFTLKIRSTKLEDSAMYFCASDVDSDLNTEAFFGQGTRLTVV.

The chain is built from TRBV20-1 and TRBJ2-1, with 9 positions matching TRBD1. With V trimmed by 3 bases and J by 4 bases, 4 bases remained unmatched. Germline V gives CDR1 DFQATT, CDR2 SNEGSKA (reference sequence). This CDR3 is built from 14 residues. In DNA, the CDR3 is TGCAGTGCTAGGGGGACAGGGTTTTACAATGAGCAGTTCTTC. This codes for CSARGTGFYNEQFF.

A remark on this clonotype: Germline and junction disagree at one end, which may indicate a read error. This CDR3 reads CASSVVGSTDTLYF. CDR3 in DNA: TGTGCCAGCAGCGTAGTGGGCAGCACAGATACGCTGTATTTT. The V and J genes are TRBV9 and TRBJ2-3; D ambiguous. The germline V gene encodes CDR1 SGDLS and CDR2 YYNGEE. This CDR3 is 14 amino acids long.

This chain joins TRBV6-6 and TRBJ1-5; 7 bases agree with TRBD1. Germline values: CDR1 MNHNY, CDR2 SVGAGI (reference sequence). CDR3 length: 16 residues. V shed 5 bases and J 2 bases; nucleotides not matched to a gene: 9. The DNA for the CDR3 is TGTGCCAGCAGTCAGATGACAGGGTCCGGCAATCAGCCCCAGCATTTT. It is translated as CASSQMTGSGNQPQHF.

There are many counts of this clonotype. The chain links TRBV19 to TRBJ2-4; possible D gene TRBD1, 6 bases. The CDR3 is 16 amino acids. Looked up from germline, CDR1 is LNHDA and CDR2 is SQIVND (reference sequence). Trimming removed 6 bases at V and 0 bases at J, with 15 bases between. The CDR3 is CASRDRTGLAKNIQYF. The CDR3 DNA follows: TGTGCCAGTAGAGACAGGACTGGCCTAGCCAAAAACATTCAGTACTTC.

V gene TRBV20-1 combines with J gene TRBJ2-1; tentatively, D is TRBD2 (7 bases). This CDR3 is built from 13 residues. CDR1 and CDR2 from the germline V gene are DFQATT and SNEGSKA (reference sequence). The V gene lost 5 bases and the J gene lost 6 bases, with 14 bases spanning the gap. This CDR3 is CSAWRGPVNEQFF. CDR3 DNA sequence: TGCAGTGCTTGGCGGGGGCCCGTCAATGAGCAGTTCTTC.

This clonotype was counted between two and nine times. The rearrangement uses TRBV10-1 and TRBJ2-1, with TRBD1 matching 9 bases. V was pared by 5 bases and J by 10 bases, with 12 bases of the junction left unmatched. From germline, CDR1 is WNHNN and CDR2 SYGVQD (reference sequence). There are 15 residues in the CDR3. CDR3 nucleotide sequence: TGCGCCAGCAGTCAGACGGGACAGGGCCGAAACGAGCAGTTCTTC. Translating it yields CASSQTGQGRNEQFF.

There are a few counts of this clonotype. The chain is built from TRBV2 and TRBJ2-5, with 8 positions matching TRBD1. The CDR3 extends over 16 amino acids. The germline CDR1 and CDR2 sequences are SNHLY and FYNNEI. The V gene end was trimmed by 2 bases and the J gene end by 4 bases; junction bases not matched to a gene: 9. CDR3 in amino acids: CASSESHAGGLETQYF. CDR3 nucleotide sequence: TGTGCCAGCAGTGAATCCCACGCAGGGGGCCTAGAGACCCAGTACTTC.